The entry below describes one T cell receptor (beta chain). Its specificity is not known. Mismatch repair deficiency was confirmed in all patients, by PCR or immunohistochemistry. The protocol was immunoSEQ multiplex PCR, while the TCRdb copy is restricted to in-frame clones and leaves out a portion. The sample consists of some 25,000 clones, approximately 88% of them appearing once. These data are taken from a study of PD-1 blockade in mismatch repair-deficient tumors. Looking at the study overall: Enrolled about 2012-2016, patients had progressing, pretreated mismatch repair-deficient cancers of about a dozen types.

Study observations and caveats: After pembrolizumab, tumor-resident clones rose rapidly, then generally contracted before radiologic responses.

Trimming stripped 7 bases from V and 5 bases from J, with 6 bases between. Germline CDR1 is SNHLY and CDR2 is FYNNEI. The CDR3 consists of 10 residues. This clonotype was obtained from an adult with mismatch repair-deficient cancer. Sequencing used PBMCs, obtained before pembrolizumab treatment. The rearrangement links TRBV2 to TRBJ2-7; D may be TRBD1 (5 bases). The CDR3 loop reads CASKGDEQYF. The CDR3 region has the DNA TGTGCCAGCAAAGGGGACGAGCAGTACTTC.